The entry below gives a single TCR beta chain sequence along with its context. Antigen: not known. This sample stems from a study of cytotoxic CD8 clonotypes in ibrutinib-treated CLL. For the study at large: Response sampling came at median 12 months of treatment, ranging about 6 to 36 months. Among the samples, the mean was roughly 280,000 productive templates and tens of thousands of productive rearrangements. The study's findings and limits: Public clonotypes, rarely seen, contracted or held steady on treatment.

Libraries were prepared by immunoSEQ multiplex PCR; TCRdb keeps only in-frame clonotypes and omits some of them. The top ten clones hold just over 20% of a sample with about 57,000 clones, 45% to 70% of them seen once. The clonotype comes from a human donor with chronic lymphocytic leukemia. The starting material was PBMCs, obtained after 24 months of ibrutinib treatment.

The CDR3 sequence: CAISPDGGGFVLHF. CDR3 coding DNA: TGTGCCATCAGCCCCGACGGTGGGGGGTTTGTCCTCCACTTT. The gene calls are TRBV10-3 and TRBJ1-6; tentative D call: TRBD1 (5 bases). The V end lost 6 bases, the J end lost 15 bases, and 21 bases lay between the germline ends. Germline values: CDR1 ENHRY, CDR2 SYGVKD. The CDR3 runs 14 residues.